This T cell receptor (beta chain) was captured by sequencing in a study of T cell clonotyping in hematopoietic cell transplantation. Study in general: Cytoreduction preceded collection of pretransplant recipient samples. Study results and limitations: Pathologically expanded recipient clonotypes increased progressively from day 30 to day 180 as diversity fell. Graft donor and pretransplant recipient Inverse Simpson Index values predicted broader posttransplant TCR diversity. No sorting was done, leaving CD4 and CD8 contributions mixed.

Time point indicated: recipient sample about 28 days before transplant, after cytoreduction. A word on this clone: Its antigen remains unknown. The junction does not match germline at one end; this may be a read error.

TCRdb's table, derived via immunoSEQ multiplex PCR, lists solely in-frame clones and lacks some. The data hold thousands of clones, with 88% observed a single time. The CDR3 length is 11 residues. In germline, CDR1 is DFQATT, CDR2 SNEGSKA (reference sequence). The input for sequencing was peripheral blood mononuclear cells, taken before stem cell transplant. V and J are TRBV20-1 and TRBJ2-1; the match to TRBD2 covers 7 bases. The receptor was isolated from a man aged 55 to 70 with acute myeloid leukemia. Some clones in this sample may be carry-over from other donors' samples. The CDR3 nucleotides are TGTCGCGGGGGAAACAACAATGAGCAGTTCTTC. Translation gives CRGGNNNEQFF.